The present entry profiles one T cell receptor (beta chain) with its context. Its antigen is unknown. The protocol attached unique molecular identifiers to individual cDNA molecules. From the 5' RACE reads, TCRdb called clonotypes with MiXCR, one entry per CDR3 protein. The profile covers tens of thousands of distinct CDR3 sequences, with over 9.5% appearing a single time and roughly 6% taken by the ten largest. The V gene's germline CDR1 is DFQATT and CDR2 SNEGSKA (reference sequence). This CDR3 is 15 amino acids long. V was pared by 0 bases and J by 8 bases, with 14 bases between. The data were taken from a study of early T cells in non-severe SARS-CoV-2 infection. Study-wide context: Bulk RNA isolated from unsorted whole blood underwent sequencing; chains were not paired.

Study conclusions and caveats: VDJdb matching favored anti-spike CD8 responses, missing private and CD4 specificities.

This chain connects TRBV20-1 to TRBJ1-6; the D is unclear. The origin of this receptor is an adult who was a healthcare worker with PCR-confirmed SARS-CoV-2 infection or an uninfected control (not recorded which). The sequencing used whole blood, collected at baseline. The chain's CDR3 is CSARDAVQTYSPLHF. CDR3 nucleotide sequence: TGCAGTGCTAGAGATGCTGTTCAGACGTATTCACCCCTCCACTTT.